These T cell receptor beta chains were read from a single sample in a study of cytomegalovirus exposure and HLA in healthy donors. Data came from immunoSEQ multiplex PCR; TCRdb stores just in-frame clones and leaves some out. The sample records over 130,000 clones, around 75% being singletons. Sequencing was performed on PBMCs. The receptor source for this set is a human donor in good health. Each CDR3 is given with its conserved first and last residue. Clone size is stated in some rows and not others, as once, few, many or a class when expanded.

V gene,clone size,CDR3 protein
TRBV28,once,CASSLGQGVNQPQHF
TRBV10-1,NA,CASSESGGVGEGNQPQHF
TRBV23-1,NA,CASSQPRLVPKETQYF
TRBV4-3,NA,CASSQEGTGVEKLFF
TRBV5-4,NA,CASSLYRSGKSTDTQYF
TRBV15,once,CATYYPGQVNYGYTF
TRBV9,NA,CASSVGTSEADTQYF
TRBV11-2,NA,CASSLQGYSNQPQHF
TRBV7-8,once,CASSLIGQRGSSYEQYF
TRBV19,NA,CASSRGLAGEQYF